This entry concerns a single T cell receptor beta chain. Its antigen is unidentified. The data were taken from a study of long-term antiretroviral therapy in people with HIV. The study, taken as a whole, reports: HIV repertoires covered narrower CDR3 length ranges than controls did. Pre-ART-expanded clones dominated the repertoire at all time points.

An immunoSEQ assay, version v3.0, was performed at survey level. Assay: immunoSEQ multiplex PCR; the TCRdb copy retains only in-frame clones and omits some. Among some 40,000 clones listed, around 80% were seen once. Donors each had at least one pre-ART PBMC sample and at least two post-ART ones. The CDR3 totals 15 residues. The ends lost 2 bases at V and 8 bases at J; junction bases unmatched: 4. In germline, CDR1 is KGHSH, CDR2 LQKENI. This rearrangement joins TRBV18 to TRBJ2-1, with 12 positions matching TRBD1. Sequences were derived from unsorted PBMCs, sampled 1.5 years after starting antiretroviral therapy. The clonotype was recovered from a man younger than 30 with HIV. DNA of the CDR3: TGTGCCAGCTCACCAGGGACAGGGGGCGGTTATGAGCAGTTCTTC. This sequence encodes CASSPGTGGGYEQFF. The full variable domain, rest sourced from reference TRBV18 and TRBJ2-1, is NAGVMQNPRHLVRRRGQEARLRCSPMKGHSHVYWYRQLPEEGLKFMVYLQKENIIDESGMPKERFSAEFPKEGPSILRIQQVVRGDSAAYFCASSPGTGGGYEQFFGPGTRLTVL.